This TCR beta chain was captured by sequencing in a study of T cell responses to AZD1222 COVID-19 vaccine. The study, taken as a whole, reports: As reported, nearly half of all spike-specific TCRs target variant regions that are unmutated.

Sequenced by immunoSEQ multiplex PCR; TCRdb stores in-frame clones only, minus some. This sample has 85,000 to 130,000 clones; roughly 87% occur once, and the top ten carry under 8.5%. On this clone itself: The antigen is not known.

The CDR3 is made up of 14 amino acids. V lost 3 bases and J lost 1, with 9 bases in between. The germline gives CDR1 LGHDT, CDR2 YNNKEL (reference sequence). This chain links TRBV3-1 (or the pseudogene TRBV3-2) with TRBJ1-2, with D perhaps matching TRBD1 (6 bases). Sequenced material: peripheral blood, taken 28 days after the second AZD1222 dose. This TCR was sampled from an adult who received the AZD1222 COVID-19 vaccine. The CDR3 DNA sequence: TGTGCCAGCAGCCACCTACAGGGTAACTATGGCTACACCTTC. The encoded protein is CASSHLQGNYGYTF.